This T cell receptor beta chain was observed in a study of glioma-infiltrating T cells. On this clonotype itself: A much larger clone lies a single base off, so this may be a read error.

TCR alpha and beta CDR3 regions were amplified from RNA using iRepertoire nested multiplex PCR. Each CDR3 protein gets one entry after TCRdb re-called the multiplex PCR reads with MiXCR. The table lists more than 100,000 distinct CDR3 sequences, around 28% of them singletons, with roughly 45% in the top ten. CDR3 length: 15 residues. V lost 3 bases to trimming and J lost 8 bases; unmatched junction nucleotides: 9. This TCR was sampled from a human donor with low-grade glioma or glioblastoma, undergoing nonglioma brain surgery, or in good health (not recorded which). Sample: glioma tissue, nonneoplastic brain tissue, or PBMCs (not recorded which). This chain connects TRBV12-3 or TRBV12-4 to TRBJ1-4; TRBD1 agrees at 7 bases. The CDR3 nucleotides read TGTGCCAGCAGTTTCACAGGGACAGCACGAGAAAAACTGTTTTTT. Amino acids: CASSFTGTAREKLFF.